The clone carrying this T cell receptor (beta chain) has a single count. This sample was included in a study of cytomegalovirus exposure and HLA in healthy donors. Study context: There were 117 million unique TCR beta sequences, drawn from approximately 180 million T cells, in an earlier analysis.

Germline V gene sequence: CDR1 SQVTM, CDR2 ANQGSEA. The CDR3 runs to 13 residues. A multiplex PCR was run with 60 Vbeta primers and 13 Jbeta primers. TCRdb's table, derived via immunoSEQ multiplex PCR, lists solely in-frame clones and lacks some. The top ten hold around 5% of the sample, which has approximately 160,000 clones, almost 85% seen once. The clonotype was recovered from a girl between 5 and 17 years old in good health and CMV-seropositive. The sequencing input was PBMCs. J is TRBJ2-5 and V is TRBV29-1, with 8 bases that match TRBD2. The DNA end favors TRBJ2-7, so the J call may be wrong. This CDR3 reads CSVERFGGGEQYF. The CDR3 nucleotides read TGCAGCGTTGAACGGTTCGGGGGGGGCGAGCAGTACTTC.